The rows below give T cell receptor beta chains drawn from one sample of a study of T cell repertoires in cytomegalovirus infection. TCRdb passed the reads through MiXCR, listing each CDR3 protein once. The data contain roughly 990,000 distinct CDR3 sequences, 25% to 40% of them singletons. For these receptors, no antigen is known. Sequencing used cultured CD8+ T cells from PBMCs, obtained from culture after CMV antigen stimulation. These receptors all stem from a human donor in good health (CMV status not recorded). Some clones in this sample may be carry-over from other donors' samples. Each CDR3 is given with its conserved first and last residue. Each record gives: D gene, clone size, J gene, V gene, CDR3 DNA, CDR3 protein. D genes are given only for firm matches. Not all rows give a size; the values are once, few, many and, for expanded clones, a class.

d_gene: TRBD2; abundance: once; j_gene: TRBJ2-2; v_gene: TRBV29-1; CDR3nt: TGCAGCGTTGAAGATTTGAGGACTAGCGCCACGAACACCGGGGAGCTGTTTTTT; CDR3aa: CSVEDLRTSATNTGELFF
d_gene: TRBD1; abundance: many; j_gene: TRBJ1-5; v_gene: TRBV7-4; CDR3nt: TGTGCCAGCAGCTTCCTCCGGGACAGGTACAATCAGCCCCAGCATTTT; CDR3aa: CASSFLRDRYNQPQHF
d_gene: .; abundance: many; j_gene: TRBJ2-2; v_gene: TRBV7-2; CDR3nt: TGTGCCAGCAGCGCCTACAGGGCCCCGAACACCGGGGAGCTGTTTTTT; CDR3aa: CASSAYRAPNTGELFF
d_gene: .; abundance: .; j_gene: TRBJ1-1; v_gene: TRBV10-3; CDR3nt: TGTGCCATTCGCGGGGGTAACCTGAACACTGAAGCTTTCTTT; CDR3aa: CAIRGGNLNTEAFF
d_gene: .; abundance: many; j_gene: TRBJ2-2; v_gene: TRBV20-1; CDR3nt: TGCAGTGCTTGCGCCCGGGACATAAGGTGTCCCGGGGAGCTGTTTTTT; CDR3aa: CSACARDIRCPGELFF
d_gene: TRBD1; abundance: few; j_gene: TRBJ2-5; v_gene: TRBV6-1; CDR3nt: TGTGCCAGCAGTTTGGAGGACAGGGGGAGAGAGACCCAGTACTTC; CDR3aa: CASSLEDRGRETQYF
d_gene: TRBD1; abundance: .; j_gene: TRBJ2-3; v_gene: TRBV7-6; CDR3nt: TGTGCCAGCAGCCCAAGGACAGGTGTGGGAGATACGCAGTATTTT; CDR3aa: CASSPRTGVGDTQYF
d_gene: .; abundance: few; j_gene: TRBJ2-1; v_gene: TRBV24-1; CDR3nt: TGTGCCACCAGTGATTCTCATGACCTCGACAATGAGCAGTTCTTC; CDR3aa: CATSDSHDLDNEQFF
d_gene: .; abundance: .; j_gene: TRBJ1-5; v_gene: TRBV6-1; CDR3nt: TGTGCCAGCAGATCGGCGCGGGTCGCACGGAGGTATCAGCCCCAGCATTTT; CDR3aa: CASRSARVARRYQPQHF
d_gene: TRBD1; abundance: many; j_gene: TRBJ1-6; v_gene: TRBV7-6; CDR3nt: TGTGCCAGCAGCGCCAGGGGGCTGAATTCACCCCTCCACTTT; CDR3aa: CASSARGLNSPLHF
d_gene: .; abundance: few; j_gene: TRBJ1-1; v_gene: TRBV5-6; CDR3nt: TGTGCCAGCAGCTTGCCCCCTCAGACTGAAGCTTTCTTT; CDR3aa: CASSLPPQTEAFF
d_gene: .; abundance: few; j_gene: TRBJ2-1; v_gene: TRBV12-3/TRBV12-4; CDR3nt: TGTGCCATCTTACTAGCAAACAATGAGCAGTTCTTC; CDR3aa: CAILLANNEQFF
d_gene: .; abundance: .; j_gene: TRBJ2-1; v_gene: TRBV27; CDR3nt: TGTGCCAGCCAGTCGGCCGAGGGGCAGTTCTTC; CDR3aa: CASQSAEGQFF
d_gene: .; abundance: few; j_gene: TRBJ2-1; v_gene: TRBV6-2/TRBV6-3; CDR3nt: TGTGCCAGCAGTTACGGCGCAGTCAACAATGAGCAGTTCTTC; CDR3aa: CASSYGAVNNEQFF
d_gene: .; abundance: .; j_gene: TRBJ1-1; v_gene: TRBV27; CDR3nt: TGTGCCAGCAGTTTCGGGGGTATTGGGAGCGAAGCTTTCTTT; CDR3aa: CASSFGGIGSEAFF
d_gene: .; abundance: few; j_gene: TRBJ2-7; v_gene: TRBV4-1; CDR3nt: TGCGCCAGCAGCCAAGGTCCCCAGGACTTCTACGAGCAGTACTTC; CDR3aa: CASSQGPQDFYEQYF
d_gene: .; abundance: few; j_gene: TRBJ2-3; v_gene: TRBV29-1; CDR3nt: TGCAGCGTTGACCCCGGACAGCGCACAGATACGCAGTATTTT; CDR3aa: CSVDPGQRTDTQYF
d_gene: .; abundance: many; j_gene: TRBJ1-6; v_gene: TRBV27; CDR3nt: TGTGCCAGCAGTCCGGTGGGGAACTCACCCCTCCACTTT; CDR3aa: CASSPVGNSPLHF
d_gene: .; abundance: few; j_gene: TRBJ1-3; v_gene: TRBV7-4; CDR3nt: TGTGCCAGCAGCCGAGTGGACAGCAGAAACACCATATATTTT; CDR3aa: CASSRVDSRNTIYF
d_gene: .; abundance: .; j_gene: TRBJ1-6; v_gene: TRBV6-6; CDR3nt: TGTGCCAGCAGTATAAACTCAAGGAATTCACCCCTCCACTTT; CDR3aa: CASSINSRNSPLHF
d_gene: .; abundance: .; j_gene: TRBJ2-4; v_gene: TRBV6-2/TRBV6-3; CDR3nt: TGTGCCAGCAGTTACTCGAGACCCGGGAACTACAAAAACATTCAGTACTTC; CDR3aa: CASSYSRPGNYKNIQYF
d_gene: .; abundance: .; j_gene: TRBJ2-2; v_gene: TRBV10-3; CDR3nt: TGTGCCATCCGACTCTTCACCGGGGAGCTGTTTTTT; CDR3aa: CAIRLFTGELFF
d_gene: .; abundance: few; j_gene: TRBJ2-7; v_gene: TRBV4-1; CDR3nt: TGCGCCAGCAGCCAAGATGAAGGGACGTACTCCTACGAGCAGTACTTC; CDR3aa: CASSQDEGTYSYEQYF
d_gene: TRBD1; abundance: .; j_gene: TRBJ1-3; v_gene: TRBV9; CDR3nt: TGTGCCAGCAGCGTAGGGCTGAGCCGGGGACAGGGAGATGGAAACACCATATATTTT; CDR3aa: CASSVGLSRGQGDGNTIYF
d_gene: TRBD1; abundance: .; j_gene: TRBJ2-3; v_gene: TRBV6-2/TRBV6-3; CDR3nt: TGTGCCAGCAGCCAATACGACAGGGGAAGCACAGATACGCAGTATTTT; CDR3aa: CASSQYDRGSTDTQYF
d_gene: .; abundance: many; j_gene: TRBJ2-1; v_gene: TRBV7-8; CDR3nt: TGTGCCAGCAGCGGCAAGGTGCCCACTTCATCTACGGAGCAGTTCTTC; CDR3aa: CASSGKVPTSSTEQFF
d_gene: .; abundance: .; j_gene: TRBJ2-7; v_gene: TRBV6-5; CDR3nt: TGTGCCAGCAGTTACTCCCGGATCTACGAGCAGTACTTC; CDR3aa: CASSYSRIYEQYF
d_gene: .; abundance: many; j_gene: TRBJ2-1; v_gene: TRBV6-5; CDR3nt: TGTGCCAGCAGCTACTCAGGCGGCTCCTACAATGAGCAGTTCTTC; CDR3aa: CASSYSGGSYNEQFF
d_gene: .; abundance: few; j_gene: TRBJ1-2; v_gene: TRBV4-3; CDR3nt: TGCGCCAGCAGCCCCGACGACAGCCCAACACATGGCTACACCTTC; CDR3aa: CASSPDDSPTHGYTF
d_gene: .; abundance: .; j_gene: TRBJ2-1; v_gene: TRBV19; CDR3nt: TGTGCCAGTAGTATCCTAGCCCTCCGACCCAATGAGCAGTTCTTC; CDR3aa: CASSILALRPNEQFF
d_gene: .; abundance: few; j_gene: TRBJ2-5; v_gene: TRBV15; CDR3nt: TGTGCCACCAGCAGTACGGGAACGAAGAGATCCCAGTACTTC; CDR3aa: CATSSTGTKRSQYF
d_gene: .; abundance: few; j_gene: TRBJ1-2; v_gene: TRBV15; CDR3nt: TGTGCCACCAGCAGCAGAGAACCCTTATATGGCTACACCTTC; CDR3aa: CATSSREPLYGYTF
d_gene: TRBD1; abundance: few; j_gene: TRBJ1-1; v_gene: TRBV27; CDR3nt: TGTGCCAGCACCACAGGGGCCTACATGAACACTGAAGCTTTCTTT; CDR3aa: CASTTGAYMNTEAFF